These T cell receptor beta chains were read from a single sample in a study of blood T cell repertoires in COVID-19. TCRdb's copy holds only in-frame clones and misses some; the assay was immunoSEQ multiplex PCR. This repertoire shows over 250,000 clones, approximately 85% found once; its top ten account for roughly 11%. The sequencing sample was made of peripheral blood. The receptors were sampled from a woman in her 70s with acute or convalescent COVID-19. Both conserved end residues are part of each CDR3. A D gene is named only where the DNA matches it firmly. Some rows mark clone size as missing; the rest say once, few, many or name a class of expanded clone.

d_call: TRBD1
v_call: TRBV18
clone_size: NA
j_call: TRBJ1-1
cdr3_nt: TGTGCCAGCTCACCCGGGACAGGGGAATTAACTGAAGCTTTCTTT
cdr3_aa: CASSPGTGELTEAFF

d_call: NA
v_call: TRBV7-9
clone_size: NA
j_call: TRBJ2-3
cdr3_nt: TGTGCCAGCAGCTCGGGTTCCACAGATACGCAGTATTTT
cdr3_aa: CASSSGSTDTQYF

d_call: NA
v_call: TRBV29-1
clone_size: NA
j_call: TRBJ1-2
cdr3_nt: TGCAGCGTCCTTCTTACGACAGCTGGCTACACCTTC
cdr3_aa: CSVLLTTAGYTF

d_call: TRBD2
v_call: TRBV4-2
clone_size: NA
j_call: TRBJ2-3
cdr3_nt: TGTGCCAGCAGCCCCTCTCTAGCGGGGGGGGCCGGAGATACGCAGTATTTT
cdr3_aa: CASSPSLAGGAGDTQYF

d_call: NA
v_call: TRBV7-2
clone_size: once
j_call: TRBJ2-4
cdr3_nt: TGTGCCAGCAGCTTAGGGGGGAGGCAAAACATTCAGTACTTC
cdr3_aa: CASSLGGRQNIQYF

d_call: TRBD2
v_call: TRBV5-1
clone_size: few
j_call: TRBJ2-2
cdr3_nt: TGCGCCAGCCGTACTAGCGGGAACACCGGGGAGCTGTTTTTT
cdr3_aa: CASRTSGNTGELFF

d_call: NA
v_call: TRBV12-3/TRBV12-4
clone_size: NA
j_call: TRBJ1-2
cdr3_nt: TGTGCCAGCAGTTTGGAGGGGAGTGGCTACACCTTC
cdr3_aa: CASSLEGSGYTF

d_call: TRBD1
v_call: TRBV5-1
clone_size: NA
j_call: TRBJ2-3
cdr3_nt: TGCGCCAGCAGTTCAGGGGGCGTGTCAGATACGCAGTATTTT
cdr3_aa: CASSSGGVSDTQYF

d_call: NA
v_call: TRBV7-9
clone_size: NA
j_call: TRBJ2-3
cdr3_nt: TGTGCCAGCAGCTCCCAGTCAGCGCCGGTTACGCAGTATTTT
cdr3_aa: CASSSQSAPVTQYF

d_call: TRBD2
v_call: TRBV2
clone_size: few
j_call: TRBJ2-7
cdr3_nt: TGTGCCAGCAGGCAACAGCGGGGGCCTTCCTACGAGCAGTACTTC
cdr3_aa: CASRQQRGPSYEQYF

d_call: NA
v_call: TRBV19
clone_size: NA
j_call: TRBJ1-2
cdr3_nt: TGTGCCAGTAGTTCTCCGGACAGAGCAAACTATGGCTACACCTTC
cdr3_aa: CASSSPDRANYGYTF

d_call: NA
v_call: TRBV20-1
clone_size: few
j_call: TRBJ2-1
cdr3_nt: TGCAGTGCTAGTTCCCGACTTTCCCGCAATGAGCAGTTCTTC
cdr3_aa: CSASSRLSRNEQFF

d_call: TRBD1
v_call: TRBV30
clone_size: many
j_call: TRBJ2-7
cdr3_nt: TGTGCCTGGAGCGACAGGGGCTACGAGCAGTACTTC
cdr3_aa: CAWSDRGYEQYF

d_call: NA
v_call: TRBV7-2
clone_size: NA
j_call: TRBJ2-7
cdr3_nt: TGTGCCAGCAGCTTAGGGACTCCTCCCTACGAGCAGTACTTC
cdr3_aa: CASSLGTPPYEQYF

d_call: NA
v_call: TRBV6-1
clone_size: NA
j_call: TRBJ2-7
cdr3_nt: TGTGCCAGCAGTGCGGCAAGGGGCTACGAGCAGTACTTC
cdr3_aa: CASSAARGYEQYF

d_call: NA
v_call: TRBV6-5
clone_size: NA
j_call: TRBJ2-7
cdr3_nt: TGTGCCAGCAGTCGGAGACAGACTCCGATCTTC
cdr3_aa: CASSRRQTPIF

d_call: TRBD1
v_call: TRBV5-5
clone_size: NA
j_call: TRBJ1-5
cdr3_nt: TGTGCCAGCAGCATAACGGGACAGCAGTATCAGCCCCAGCATTTT
cdr3_aa: CASSITGQQYQPQHF

d_call: NA
v_call: TRBV11-2
clone_size: few
j_call: TRBJ2-7
cdr3_nt: TGTGCCAGCAGCTTAACGAGGAGTCCATCCTACGAGCAGTACTTC
cdr3_aa: CASSLTRSPSYEQYF

d_call: NA
v_call: TRBV21-1
clone_size: NA
j_call: TRBJ2-2
cdr3_nt: TGTGCCAGCATCTGGCGGGGACAGGGGCTCGCCGGGGAGCTGTTTTTT
cdr3_aa: CASIWRGQGLAGELFF

d_call: TRBD1
v_call: TRBV6-1
clone_size: NA
j_call: TRBJ2-7
cdr3_nt: TGTGCCAGCAGTGAAGCTAGGGGGACAGTGTACGAGCAGTACTTC
cdr3_aa: CASSEARGTVYEQYF

d_call: NA
v_call: TRBV21-1
clone_size: NA
j_call: TRBJ1-1
cdr3_nt: TGTGCCAGCAGCAGACAGGGGGCAGGCTACACTGAAGCTTTCTTT
cdr3_aa: CASSRQGAGYTEAFF

d_call: NA
v_call: TRBV21-1
clone_size: NA
j_call: TRBJ2-3
cdr3_nt: TGTGCCAGCAGCGCTAGCGGCGGGAGCACAGATACGCAGTATTTT
cdr3_aa: CASSASGGSTDTQYF

d_call: NA
v_call: TRBV15
clone_size: NA
j_call: TRBJ2-7
cdr3_nt: TGTGCCACCAGCAGGTGGGGACAATCCTACGAGCAGTACTTC
cdr3_aa: CATSRWGQSYEQYF

d_call: TRBD2
v_call: TRBV20-1
clone_size: once
j_call: TRBJ2-1
cdr3_nt: TGCAGTGCTAGTGGGCGGGGGGGCTACAATGAGCAGTTCTTC
cdr3_aa: CSASGRGGYNEQFF

d_call: NA
v_call: TRBV2
clone_size: NA
j_call: TRBJ1-2
cdr3_nt: TGTGCCAGCAGTGATACCCAGGGAGGGCCTTATGGCTACACCTTC
cdr3_aa: CASSDTQGGPYGYTF

d_call: TRBD1
v_call: TRBV14
clone_size: NA
j_call: TRBJ1-2
cdr3_nt: TGTGCCAGCAGCCGGGACAGGGGCTATGGCTACACCTTC
cdr3_aa: CASSRDRGYGYTF

d_call: NA
v_call: TRBV5-1
clone_size: NA
j_call: TRBJ1-6
cdr3_nt: TGCGCCAGCAGCTTGGACAGGGCGAATTCACCCCTCCACTTT
cdr3_aa: CASSLDRANSPLHF

d_call: NA
v_call: TRBV25-1
clone_size: NA
j_call: TRBJ2-5
cdr3_nt: TGTGCCAGCAGCACCTTAAGCCCCCTGGCAGGGAGGGAGACCCAGTACTTC
cdr3_aa: CASSTLSPLAGRETQYF

d_call: NA
v_call: TRBV7-9
clone_size: once
j_call: TRBJ1-1
cdr3_nt: TGTGCCAGCAGCCCTAGTCTGTCCGCTTTCTTT
cdr3_aa: CASSPSLSAFF

d_call: NA
v_call: TRBV12-5
clone_size: few
j_call: TRBJ2-7
cdr3_nt: TGTGCTAGTGGTTTGGGCGATACAGGGTCCCGGGACTTC
cdr3_aa: CASGLGDTGSRDF

d_call: NA
v_call: TRBV2
clone_size: NA
j_call: TRBJ1-6
cdr3_nt: TGTGCCAGCAGGCCGACAGCCCCTAATTCACCCCTCCACTTT
cdr3_aa: CASRPTAPNSPLHF

d_call: TRBD1
v_call: TRBV28
clone_size: NA
j_call: TRBJ1-2
cdr3_nt: TGTGCCAGCAGCGCCCCCAGGGGGTCGGGCTATGGCTACACCTTC
cdr3_aa: CASSAPRGSGYGYTF

d_call: NA
v_call: TRBV7-2
clone_size: NA
j_call: TRBJ1-1
cdr3_nt: TGTGCCAGCAGCTTAGGAGGACACCCGAACACTGAAGCTTTCTTT
cdr3_aa: CASSLGGHPNTEAFF

d_call: TRBD1
v_call: TRBV5-4
clone_size: NA
j_call: TRBJ2-5
cdr3_nt: TGTGCCAGCAGCTGGGCTACAGGGGTGGAGACCCAGTACTTC
cdr3_aa: CASSWATGVETQYF

d_call: NA
v_call: TRBV5-1
clone_size: NA
j_call: TRBJ1-1
cdr3_nt: TGCGCCAGCAGCTTGGTGCAGGGCGGGGAAACTGAAGCTTTCTTT
cdr3_aa: CASSLVQGGETEAFF

d_call: NA
v_call: TRBV6-5
clone_size: NA
j_call: TRBJ2-5
cdr3_nt: TGTGCTTCCTCAGGGAATAGGAAAGGGGAGACCCAGTACTTC
cdr3_aa: CASSGNRKGETQYF

d_call: TRBD2
v_call: TRBV3-1/TRBV3-2
clone_size: NA
j_call: TRBJ2-3
cdr3_nt: TGTGCCAGCAGCCTCGGGGGAGGGGCGGGAGATACGCAGTATTTT
cdr3_aa: CASSLGGGAGDTQYF

d_call: NA
v_call: TRBV18
clone_size: NA
j_call: TRBJ1-1
cdr3_nt: TGTGCCAGCTCACCGAGACAGGTCGTCGGCACTGAAGCTTTCTTT
cdr3_aa: CASSPRQVVGTEAFF

d_call: NA
v_call: TRBV19
clone_size: few
j_call: TRBJ2-1
cdr3_nt: TGTGCCAGTAGTATCGGACTCCAGGGGCGCAATGAGCAGTTCTTC
cdr3_aa: CASSIGLQGRNEQFF

d_call: NA
v_call: TRBV7-9
clone_size: NA
j_call: TRBJ1-1
cdr3_nt: TGTGCCAGCAGCTTAATCTTAGGAGCCCAAGCTTTCTTT
cdr3_aa: CASSLILGAQAFF

d_call: NA
v_call: TRBV11-2
clone_size: NA
j_call: TRBJ1-4
cdr3_nt: TGTGCCAGCAGCTTAGAAGTCACCCCGGGGGAAAAACTGTTTTTT
cdr3_aa: CASSLEVTPGEKLFF

d_call: TRBD1
v_call: TRBV5-1
clone_size: NA
j_call: TRBJ2-2
cdr3_nt: TGCGCCAGCAGCTTGACAGGGGTCACCGGGGAGCTGTTTTTT
cdr3_aa: CASSLTGVTGELFF

d_call: NA
v_call: TRBV27
clone_size: few
j_call: TRBJ1-6
cdr3_nt: TGTGCCAGCAGTTTGAGGTCCCTCTCGCCCCTCCACTTT
cdr3_aa: CASSLRSLSPLHF